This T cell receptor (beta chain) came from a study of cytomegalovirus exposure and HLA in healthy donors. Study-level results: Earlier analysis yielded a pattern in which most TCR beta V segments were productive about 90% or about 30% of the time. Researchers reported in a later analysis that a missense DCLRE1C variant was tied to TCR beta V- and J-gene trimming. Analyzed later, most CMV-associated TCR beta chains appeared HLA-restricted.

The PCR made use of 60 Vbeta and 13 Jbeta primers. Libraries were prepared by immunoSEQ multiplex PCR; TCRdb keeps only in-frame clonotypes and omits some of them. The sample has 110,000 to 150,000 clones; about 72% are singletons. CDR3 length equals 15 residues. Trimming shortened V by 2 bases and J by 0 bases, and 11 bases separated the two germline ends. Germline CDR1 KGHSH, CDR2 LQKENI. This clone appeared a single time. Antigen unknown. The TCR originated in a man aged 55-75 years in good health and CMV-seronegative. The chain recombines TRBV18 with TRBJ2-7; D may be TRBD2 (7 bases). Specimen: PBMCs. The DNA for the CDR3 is TGTGCCAGCTCACCAACAAGGGGGGGCTCCTACGAGCAGTACTTC. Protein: CASSPTRGGSYEQYF.